The present entry profiles one T cell receptor (beta chain) with its context. Its specificity is not known. This CDR3 contains 17 residues. V was shortened by 0 bases and J by 2 bases, with 14 bases between the two germline ends. In germline, CDR1 is LGHNT, CDR2 FRNRAP. Making the TCR beta libraries involved quantitative 5'-RACE with molecular barcodes. MiXCR was run by TCRdb on the 5' RACE reads, yielding one entry per CDR3 protein. The data hold about 440,000 distinct CDR3 sequences, with more than 15% observed a single time. This specimen belongs to a study of CD8 T cells in ankylosing spondylitis. Findings and caveats of the study: From matched ankylosing spondylitis synovial fluid, disease-linked clones were reportedly recovered at significantly enriched levels. Ankylosing spondylitis blood seemed to carry a telltale TCR beta motif made of about 8 highly homologous variants. Relatively scarce in peripheral blood, disease-linked clones were CD8+.

The sample was blood, either unsorted or a sorted T cell fraction (not recorded which). The J gene is TRBJ2-1, the V gene TRBV12-5; D is ambiguous. This TCR derives from a male donor with ankylosing spondylitis. Here the CDR3 DNA reads TGTGCTAGTGGTTTGGTACGAGTGATCGCGACCTACAATGAGCAGTTCTTC. Translation gives CASGLVRVIATYNEQFF. The full variable domain, rest sourced from reference TRBV12-5 and TRBJ2-1, is DARVTQTPRHKVTEMGQEVTMRCQPILGHNTVFWYRQTMMQGLELLAYFRNRAPLDDSGMPKDRFSAEMPDATLATLKIQPSEPRDSAVYFCASGLVRVIATYNEQFFGPGTRLTVL.